One TCR beta chain is described in this entry. Its binding antigen is unknown. Per-base qualities were not stored, and no clone one base away is much larger. In light of the paper, this sample's time point label describes: baseline before first vaccination. Vaccinee samples came from UK trials COV001 and COV002, including a single-blind randomized controlled phase 2/3 trial of AZD1222 (ChAdOx1 nCoV-19) in healthy adults. Trial participant PBMC samples were collected at day 0 and day 28 after the second dose for TCRbeta chain sequencing. CDR1 and CDR2 are drawn from the germline V gene: MNHEY, SVGEGT. Counted from cysteine to phenylalanine, this CDR3 has 14 amino acids. Only CDR3 DNA remains: 42 bases, in frame from the first base. V was cut back by 5 bases and J by 6 bases, leaving a gap of 15 bases between them. This sample is part of a study of T cell responses to AZD1222 COVID-19 vaccine (dated by TCRdb to the early 2020s). In the study overall: Because spike-specific TCR depth and breadth did not differ between the two schedules, AZD1222 recipients who got a second dose at roughly 4 weeks were pooled with those who got a second dose at roughly 12 weeks. TCR sequencing was performed for roughly 240 trial participants, of whom 200 to 210 were given two doses of AZD1222 and around 25 were given two doses of MenACWY control vaccine. Trial participants were enrolled by age into subgroups of 18-55, 56-69 and 70-plus years, and around 150, 29 and 61 TCR-sequenced participants, respectively, were included in these subgroups. Broad study findings and their caveats: The 56-69-year group was small, and its depth increase did not reach significance, likely because of low power. Because no day 14 peak-response samples were available, the repertoires could be characterized only after the peak T cell response. Most participants were white British and females outnumbered males, and the authors suggested that clonal diversity may have been underestimated. The whole spike protein was spanned by vaccine-associated CD4 TCRs, and dominant responses were seen in regions 160-218 and 743-854. Conclusions about previously exposed vaccinees are limited, since just a handful of AZD1222 recipients were seropositive for SARS-CoV-2 at baseline. After two AZD1222 doses, spike-specific TCR breadth and depth were significantly higher than at day 0 and than in MenACWY recipients. Reportedly, almost half of the unique spike-specific TCRs recognized epitopes lying outside the regions that are mutated in the B.1.351 and B.1.1.7 variants.

The CDR3 regions of human TCRbeta chains were analyzed by immunosequencing. Regarding the original processing steps: Repertoire TCRs were matched against a reference library of SARS-CoV-2-specific TCRs generated with the MIRA antigen-specificity platform. Breadth was defined as the fraction of unique TCRs that were SARS-CoV-2-associated, and depth was defined as the fraction of total T cells that were SARS-CoV-2-associated. Using the MIRA data, each spike-specific TCR was mapped to the spike region that the TCR reacts to and placed in a CD4 or CD8 class. Log10-transformed breadth and depth values were compared by one-way ANOVA with Sidak's multiple comparisons tests. As stored in TCRdb, this immuneACCESS dataset retains in-frame rearrangements with V and J assigned. A fraction of the clones does not appear; measured against another copy, unresolved V genes explain less than half of the discrepancy, and the remainder lacks a known reason. For V, J and clone size, that table is used; D and trimming come from the DNA. In all, the sample holds some 87,000 clones, and approximately 90% of those were seen once. The leading ten clones occupy about 28% of the sample.

This receptor chain uses TRBV6-2 or TRBV6-3 and TRBJ2-3; the D gene remains uncertain. This material consisted of peripheral blood, taken on day 0 of AZD1222 vaccination. This receptor was taken from an adult in good health. The CDR3 loop reads CASSMLSTLDTQYF. The DNA sequence follows: TGTGCCAGCAGTATGCTATCGACCCTGGATACGCAGTATTTT.